One sample yielded the 24 T cell receptor beta chains listed below, sequenced in a study of regulatory T cells in long-lasting Graves disease. CDR3 regions were amplified by Arm-PCR using iRepertoire HTBI primers to build TCR beta libraries. TCRdb re-called the multiplex PCR reads through MiXCR, storing one row per CDR3 protein. Of under 500,000 distinct CDR3 sequences in the sample, roughly 15% were seen once. Documented time point: newly diagnosed GD, antithyroid drugs for less than 3 months. The TCR library was prepared using RNA isolated from PBMCs. The same sample was also studied in work on T cells in Graves' hyperthyroidism and ophthalmopathy.

Here the sequenced sample was peripheral blood mononuclear cells (PBMCs), taken at new diagnosis, from a patient treated with antithyroid drugs. These receptors all stem from a woman in her 30s with Graves disease.

This chain links TRBV14 with TRBJ1-2; D not resolved. Germline values: CDR1 SGHDN, CDR2 FVKESK. The V end lost 1 base, the J end lost 4 bases, and 16 bases lay between the germline ends. The CDR3 length is 16 residues. The CDR3 DNA reads as TGTGCCAGCAGCCAAGCGACGACTATAAGCATCTATGGCTACACCTTC. Protein sequence: CASSQATTISIYGYTF.

There are many counts of this clonotype. The gene calls are TRBV6-5 and TRBJ2-5; D may be TRBD2 (6 bases). Deletions cut 0 bases from V and 4 bases from J, with 9 bases between. The germline V gene encodes CDR1 MNHEY and CDR2 SVGAGI. The CDR3 covers 14 residues. CDR3 region: CASSYSSGPETQYF. The CDR3 DNA is TGTGCCAGCAGTTACTCTAGCGGCCCAGAGACCCAGTACTTC.

This clonotype was detected many times. The chain couples TRBV25-1 to TRBJ2-5; 14 bases map to TRBD2. Losses at the gene ends were 6 bases for V and 5 bases for J; bases not matched to a gene: 11. The CDR3 consists of 17 residues. Germline V gene lookup returns CDR1 MGHDK and CDR2 SYGVNS. CDR3 sequence reads: CASSAPGTSGSYETQYF. The CDR3 coding sequence is TGTGCCAGCAGCGCCCCCGGGACTAGCGGGAGTTATGAGACCCAGTACTTC. Full variable domain (remainder filled in from reference TRBV25-1 and TRBJ2-5): EADIYQTPRYLVIGTGKKITLECSQTMGHDKMYWYQQDPGMELHLIHYSYGVNSTEKGDLSSESTVSRIRTEHFPLTLESARPSHTSQYLCASSAPGTSGSYETQYFGPGTRLLVL.

A few counts support this clonotype. This rearrangement joins TRBV5-4 to TRBJ1-1; D is uncertain. CDR3 length: 15 residues. Germline loops: CDR1 SGHNT, CDR2 YYREEE (reference sequence). With 4 bases removed from V and 0 bases from J, the gap between germline ends came to 13 bases. The CDR3 DNA is TGTGCCAGCAGCCTTAAGGAGACCTTGAACACTGAAGCTTTCTTT. As protein: CASSLKETLNTEAFF. Combining the CDR3 with reference TRBV5-4 and TRBJ1-1 gives the whole variable domain ETGVTQSPTHLIKTRGQQVTLRCSSQSGHNTVSWYQQALGQGPQFIFQYYREEENGRGNFPPRFSGLQFPNYSSELNVNALELDDSALYLCASSLKETLNTEAFFGQGTRLTVV.

The sample holds many counts of this clonotype. The chain has TRBV7-6 and TRBJ2-3, with TRBD2 as a possible D gene (6 bases). The germline CDR1 and CDR2 sequences are SGHVS and FNYEAQ. With 5 bases removed from V and 0 bases from J, the gap between germline ends came to 15 bases. CDR3 length: 16 amino acids. CDR3 region: CASSPLAALSTDTQYF. CDR3 nucleotides: TGTGCCAGCAGCCCTTTAGCGGCTCTTAGCACAGATACGCAGTATTTT.

The sample holds many counts of this clonotype. The J gene is TRBJ2-1, the V gene TRBV12-3 or TRBV12-4; 10 bases fit TRBD2. V trimming: 6 bases; J trimming: 8 bases; junction bases outside the gene matches: 13. This CDR3 has 16 amino acids. In nucleotides, the CDR3 is TGTGCCAGCAGCGATTCTAGCGGGAGTCTCGGGGATGAGCAGTTCTTC. As protein: CASSDSSGSLGDEQFF.

This clonotype was recorded at least ten times. The chain combines TRBV6-1 with TRBJ2-1; no reliable D call. The CDR3 covers 13 residues. CDR1 MNHNS and CDR2 SASEGT come from the germline V gene. Deletions cut 7 bases from V and 7 bases from J, with 14 bases between. The DNA of the CDR3 is TGTGCCAGCACACTACTAAGGACGAATGAGCAGTTCTTC. Translated, it gives CASTLLRTNEQFF.

This clonotype showed up many times. This chain joins TRBV5-4 and TRBJ1-1; D might be TRBD1 (5 bases). V was clipped by 5 bases and J by 3 bases, with 17 bases between them. This CDR3 contains 15 residues. CDR1 and CDR2 from the germline V gene are SGHNT and YYREEE (reference sequence). The CDR3 coding sequence is TGTGCCAGCAGAAGGGGCCAGGGCGTGGACACTGAAGCTTTCTTT. Protein: CASRRGQGVDTEAFF.

V is TRBV20-1 and J is TRBJ2-7; D might be TRBD1 or TRBD2, each matching 6 bases. This CDR3 contains 14 residues. Germline CDR1 is DFQATT and CDR2 is SNEGSKA (reference sequence). Trimming took 0 bases from V and 5 from J, leaving 14 bases between them. The CDR3 is CSARDAGQRDEQYF. CDR3 nucleotides: TGCAGTGCTAGAGATGCCGGACAGCGGGACGAGCAGTACTTC.

This clonotype was picked up many times. The chain recombines TRBV5-1 with TRBJ1-2; D is uncertain. Germline values: CDR1 SGHRS, CDR2 YFSETQ. The CDR3 contains 12 residues. V was clipped by 0 bases and J by 4 bases, with 4 bases between them. DNA of the CDR3: TGCGCCAGCAGCTTGGGGGCCTATGGCTACACCTTC. Its translation is CASSLGAYGYTF. Full variable domain (missing parts from reference TRBV5-1 and TRBJ1-2): KAGVTQTPRYLIKTRGQQVTLSCSPISGHRSVSWYQQTPGQGLQFLFEYFSETQRNKGNFPGRFSGRQFSNSRSEMNVSTLELGDSALYLCASSLGAYGYTFGSGTRLTVV.

The sample holds many counts of this clonotype. The J gene is TRBJ1-1, the V gene TRBV7-6; possible D gene TRBD1, 6 bases. Per the germline V gene, CDR1 is SGHVS and CDR2 is FNYEAQ. The length of the CDR3 is 14 residues. V lost 5 bases, J lost 4 bases, and 14 bases lay in between. The CDR3 DNA follows: TGTGCCAGCAGCCCACATCAGGGGCTCACTGAAGCTTTCTTT. Protein: CASSPHQGLTEAFF.

The chain employs TRBV7-9 and TRBJ2-1; 10 bases are shared with TRBD2. This CDR3 region has 17 residues. V was clipped by 5 bases and J by 9 bases; unmatched bases: 16. Germline-derived CDR1 and CDR2 are SEHNR and FQNEAQ (reference sequence). The CDR3 protein is CASSGAGGASGSSEQFF. In nucleotides, the CDR3 is TGTGCCAGCAGCGGTGCGGGGGGGGCTAGCGGGAGCAGTGAGCAGTTCTTC.

The rearrangement links TRBV19 to TRBJ2-2; TRBD1 matches at 7 bases. This CDR3 spans 16 amino acids. Germline trimming cut 5 bases from V and 3 bases from J; bases unmatched to any gene: 9. Looked up from germline, CDR1 is LNHDA and CDR2 is SQIVND (reference sequence). Here the CDR3 reads CASSPSRGQDTGELFF. CDR3 nucleotides: TGTGCCAGTAGTCCCTCAAGGGGGCAGGACACCGGGGAGCTGTTTTTT.

The chain carries TRBV7-2 and TRBJ2-3, with 8 bases that match TRBD1. J gave up 3 bases and V 7 bases, and 15 bases lay outside the gene matches. Germline CDR1 is SGHTA and CDR2 is FQGNSA. The CDR3 is 17 amino acids. CDR3 nucleotides: TGTGCCAGCAACCACCCCCGACAGGGGAGGAAGACAGATACGCAGTATTTT. Translating gives CASNHPRQGRKTDTQYF.

V and J are TRBV20-1 and TRBJ2-3; a possible D gene is TRBD1 (5 bases). The V end lost 2 bases, the J end lost 2 bases, and 8 bases lay between the germline ends. Germline V gene data show CDR1 as DFQATT and CDR2 as SNEGSKA (reference sequence). CDR3 length equals 13 residues. The CDR3 DNA reads TGCAGTGCTAGAAGACAGTCCACAGATACGCAGTATTTT. Its translation is CSARRQSTDTQYF.

The chain couples TRBV19 to TRBJ2-2; tentatively, D is TRBD1 (6 bases). CDR3 length: 13 residues. V lost 5 bases and J 9 bases, leaving 13 bases between the germline ends. Germline CDR1 reads LNHDA; CDR2 reads SQIVND (reference sequence). The CDR3 loop is CASSENRVWELFF. CDR3 in DNA: TGTGCCAGTAGTGAAAACAGGGTGTGGGAGCTGTTTTTT.

This clonotype has a handful of counts. This rearrangement joins TRBV6-1 to TRBJ1-4, with a possible D match to TRBD1 (6 bases). Germline CDR1 is MNHNS and CDR2 is SASEGT. Trimming removed 6 bases at V and 10 bases at J, with 18 bases between. There are 14 residues in the CDR3. The chain's CDR3 is CASRSGTTRGKLFF. DNA for the CDR3: TGTGCCAGCAGGAGCGGGACGACCAGGGGAAAACTGTTTTTT.

This clonotype was seen many times. CDR3 sequence (DNA): TGTGCCTGGAGTGATCCGGGACTAGCGGTCTACGAGCAGTACTTC. Its protein product is CAWSDPGLAVYEQYF. The chain recombines TRBV30 with TRBJ2-7, with 11 nucleotides matching TRBD2. CDR1 and CDR2 (germline): GTSNPN, SVGIG (reference sequence). The V and J ends lost 1 base and 3 bases, in that order; junction bases with no gene match: 5. The CDR3 runs 15 residues.

At least ten counts were recorded for this clonotype. This chain links TRBV6-5 with TRBJ1-1; weak D call: TRBD1 (5 bases). V lost 2 bases, J lost 0 bases, and 16 bases lay in between. CDR3 length equals 17 residues. Germline V gene data show CDR1 as MNHEY and CDR2 as SVGAGI. The CDR3 protein is CASSYPRDRAMNTEAFF. The CDR3 DNA reads as TGTGCCAGCAGTTACCCTCGGGACCGAGCAATGAACACTGAAGCTTTCTTT.

This clonotype was picked up many times. CDR3 residues: CASSHPRTPNEQFF. Written as DNA, the CDR3 is TGTGCCAGCAGCCATCCTCGGACACCGAATGAGCAGTTCTTC. V usage is TRBV7-9 and J usage is TRBJ2-1, with D perhaps matching TRBD1 (5 bases). Germline CDR1 SEHNR, CDR2 FQNEAQ (reference sequence). CDR3 length: 14 residues. Between the trimmed V and J ends, which lost 5 bases and 7 bases, there was a span of 15 bases.

The chain has TRBV6-2 or TRBV6-3 and TRBJ2-7, with unresolved D. Germline assignment: CDR1 MNHEY and CDR2 SVGEGT. The V and J ends lost 1 base and 2 bases respectively, with 24 bases between them. The CDR3 sequence is 19 residues long. CDR3 sequence: CASSYLSPTGADPPYEQYF. CDR3 in DNA: TGTGCCAGCAGTTACTTATCCCCAACTGGCGCGGACCCACCCTACGAGCAGTACTTC.

This chain links TRBV28 with TRBJ1-2, with a weak D call TRBD1 (5 bases). The CDR3 runs 12 residues. Per germline, CDR1 MDHEN and CDR2 SYDVKM. Trimming took 6 bases from V and 7 from J, leaving 12 bases between them. This chain's CDR3 is CASSGGVGGYTF. DNA of the CDR3: TGTGCCAGCAGCGGGGGGGTAGGTGGCTACACCTTC.

This clonotype was seen more than once but under ten times. The genes are TRBV18 and TRBJ2-3, with TRBD2 matching 9 bases. Germline-derived CDR1 and CDR2 are KGHSH and LQKENI. V gave up 5 bases and J gave up 1 base; unmatched junction bases: 7. This CDR3 has 16 residues. The chain's CDR3 is CASSTRTSVGTDTQYF. The CDR3 nucleotides are TGTGCCAGCTCAACTAGGACTAGCGTTGGCACAGATACGCAGTATTTT.

This clonotype was found once. A much larger clone is a single base away; this may be a read error. CDR3 DNA sequence: TGTGCCAGCAGCCACGGCGTGAATGAGCAGCTCTTC. It specifies CASSHGVNEQLF. This chain joins TRBV14 and TRBJ2-1; D uncertain. Per the germline V gene, CDR1 is SGHDN and CDR2 is FVKESK. This CDR3 is 12 amino acids long.